This T cell receptor beta chain stems from a study of fetal regulatory T cell absence and autoimmunity. General observations from the study: Oligoclonal TCR enrichment in pancreas over cord blood reached over 90-fold for some clones.

The CDR3 has 16 amino acids. V was cut by 4 bases and J by 3 bases, with 18 bases left in between. Of note for this clone: Its target is not known.

This table comes from immunoSEQ multiplex PCR, and its TCRdb copy is limited to in-frame clones, with some not included. There are about 95,000 clones in the sample; 72% occur only once, and roughly 2% lies in the top ten. The J gene is TRBJ2-5, the V gene TRBV23-1; D gene ambiguous. TRBV23-1 falls under the ORF class, with uncertain function. This receptor was identified in a male donor with IPEX syndrome. Sequencing input: pancreas tissue. The CDR3 coding sequence is TGCGCCAGCAGTCCAATACCTGGGAATGGGAAAGAGACCCAGTACTTC. It codes for CASSPIPGNGKETQYF.